Sequencing of this T cell receptor (beta chain) was carried out in a study of shared clonotypes between healthy human individuals. Study at large: Donors were a couple of women and a few men aged 18 to 49. General observations from the study: Measured sharing among donors was expected to vary with sequencing depth.

As for this clone: Its target is not known.

CD45RA-negative memory and CD45RA+ naive subsets were split from the CD4+ cells. V lost 1 base and J lost 9; bases outside the gene matches: 4. The germline CDR1 and CDR2 sequences are SGHRS and YFSETQ. This CDR3 has 13 amino acids. The authors ran the assay at deep level. Produced via immunoSEQ multiplex PCR; TCRdb's table is partial and in-frame only. Found here are roughly 520,000 clones, around 95% of them singletons; the top ten hold 0.055% to 0.075%. Sequenced sample: naive CD4+ T cells sorted from blood. Subset given: CD45RA+ positively selected. The chain combines TRBV5-1 with TRBJ2-1; 7 bases are shared with TRBD2. This TCR was sampled from a woman in her twenties or thirties in good health. Here the CDR3 DNA reads TGCGCCAGCAGCTTGTCCCTAGCGGTTGAGCAGTTCTTC. It translates to CASSLSLAVEQFF.